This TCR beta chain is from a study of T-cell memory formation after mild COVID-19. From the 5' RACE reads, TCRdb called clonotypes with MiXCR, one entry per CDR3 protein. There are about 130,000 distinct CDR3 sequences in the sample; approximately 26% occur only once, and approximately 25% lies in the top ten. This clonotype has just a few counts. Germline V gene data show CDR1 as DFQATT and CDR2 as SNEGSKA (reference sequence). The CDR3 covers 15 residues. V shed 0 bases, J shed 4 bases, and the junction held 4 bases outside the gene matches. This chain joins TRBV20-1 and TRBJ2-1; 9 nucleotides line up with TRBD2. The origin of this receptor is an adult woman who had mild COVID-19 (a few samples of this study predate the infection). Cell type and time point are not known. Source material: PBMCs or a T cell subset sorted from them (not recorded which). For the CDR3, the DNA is TGCAGTGCTAGAGAGGGACTAGCAGATTACAATGAGCAGTTCTTC. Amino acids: CSAREGLADYNEQFF.